This TCR beta chain derives from a study of cytomegalovirus exposure and HLA in healthy donors. Study as a whole: Both the roughly 120 validation repertoires and the 500 to 700 first-cohort repertoires used the same platform, as reported by a later analysis. Whole-study results and caveats: Among TCR beta chains, those listed as cytomegalovirus-associated numbered approximately 150. Specific recognition of CMV antigens was confirmed in vitro for a few chains (all CMV-associated).

Worth noting for this clone: Its specificity is unknown.

This CDR3 has 12 amino acids. Trimming took 5 bases from V and 5 from J, leaving 9 bases between them. The germline V gene encodes CDR1 LNHDA and CDR2 SQIVND (reference sequence). The method was immunoSEQ multiplex PCR; TCRdb's version includes in-frame clones alone and lacks a portion of them. The sample lists hundreds of thousands of clones; around four fifths were seen once. Sequences were obtained from PBMCs. V usage is TRBV19 and J usage is TRBJ2-5, with no clear D. This TCR came from a woman younger than 35 in good health and CMV-seronegative. The CDR3 DNA is TGTGCCAGTAGTTCAGCCCGGGAGACCCAGTACTTC. Translating it yields CASSSARETQYF.